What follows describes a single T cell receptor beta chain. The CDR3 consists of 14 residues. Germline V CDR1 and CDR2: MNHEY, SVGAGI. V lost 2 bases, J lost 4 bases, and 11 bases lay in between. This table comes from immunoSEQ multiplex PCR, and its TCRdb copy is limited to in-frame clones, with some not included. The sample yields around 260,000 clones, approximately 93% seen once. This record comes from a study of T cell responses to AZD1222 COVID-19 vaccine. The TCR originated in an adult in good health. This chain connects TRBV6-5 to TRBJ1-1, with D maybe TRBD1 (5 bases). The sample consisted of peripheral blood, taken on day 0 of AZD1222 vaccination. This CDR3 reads CASSYQGGSTEAFF. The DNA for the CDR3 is TGTGCCAGCAGTTACCAGGGAGGGAGCACTGAAGCTTTCTTT.